This T cell receptor beta chain was sequenced during a study of T cell responses to AZD1222 COVID-19 vaccine. Study results and limitations: Per reports, nearly half of all spike-specific TCRs target regions that are unmutated in variants. Distributed over spike, vaccine-associated CD4 TCRs predominated at 160-218 and 743-854. Seropositivity was recorded at baseline in only 6 or 7 AZD1222 recipients. Donor demographics were predominantly white British with a female majority; clonal diversity may be underestimated.

Worth noting for this clone: The antigen remains undetermined.

Clones were sequenced by immunoSEQ multiplex PCR, and TCRdb holds only the in-frame ones, with some missing. The table records about 140,000 clones, 70% to 90% of them present only once. CDR3 length: 13 amino acids. CDR1 and CDR2 from the germline V gene are KGHSH and LQKENI. V dropped 4 bases and J dropped 9; count of bases not matched to a gene: 4. The source material was peripheral blood, sampled 28 days after the second AZD1222 dose. The J gene is TRBJ2-1, the V gene TRBV18, with 9 bases identical to TRBD1. This TCR was recovered from an adult who received the AZD1222 COVID-19 vaccine. CDR3 in amino acids: CASSQTGGFEQFF. CDR3 nucleotide sequence: TGTGCCAGCTCACAGACAGGGGGGTTTGAGCAGTTCTTC.